These 26 T cell receptor beta chains were all obtained from the same sample, sequenced in a study of CXCR3-negative and CXCR3-positive naive CD8 T cells. Notes on the study in general: Naive cells positive for CXCR3 carried more hydrophobic TRB CDR3s than CXCR3-negative ones.

UMI-labeled TRB cDNA libraries were prepared by 5' RACE. TCRdb re-called the 5' RACE reads and shows each CDR3 protein once, DNA omitted. Here the sample table reports 150,000 to 180,000 distinct CDR3 sequences. Which antigens these TCRs recognize remains unknown. Material: naive CXCR3+ CD8+ T cells from blood. The subset denotes: CD45RO-CCR7+CD27+CD95- naive CD8+ T cells expressing CXCR3 (TNR3+). The origin of the receptors is a human donor in good health. Some clones in this sample may be carry-over from other donors' samples.

The rearrangement links TRBV2 to TRBJ1-5; TCRdb reports TRBD1, a call that lacks DNA to check it against. This CDR3 is built from 15 residues. Germline CDR1 is SNHLY and CDR2 is FYNNEI. The CDR3 region is CASSETPGGNQPQHF.

The chain links TRBV10-3 to TRBJ1-2; TCRdb selects TRBD1, and the lack of DNA leaves this call unchecked. The CDR3 length is 16 residues. CDR1 is ENHRY and CDR2 is SYGVKD in the germline V gene. The CDR3 sequence is CAISESSRGPDYGYTF.

V usage is TRBV6-5 and J usage is TRBJ2-2; without DNA, the TCRdb call of TRBD1 cannot be checked. This CDR3 is built from 14 residues. Germline CDR1 and CDR2: MNHEY and SVGAGI. Here the CDR3 reads CASIADPAGGELFF.

V usage is TRBV7-9 and J usage is TRBJ2-3; the D gene TCRdb calls, TRBD1, cannot be checked with no DNA. CDR1 SEHNR and CDR2 FQNEAQ come from the germline V gene (reference sequence). The CDR3 contains 14 residues. CDR3: CASSLEQGPDTQYF.

The V gene is TRBV6-5, the J gene TRBJ1-1. Germline values: CDR1 MNHEY, CDR2 SVGAGI. The CDR3 totals 12 residues. The CDR3 region is CASRGGNTEAFF.

V and J are TRBV11-2 and TRBJ2-5; checking the TCRdb D call of TRBD1 is not possible without DNA. The germline gives CDR1 SGHAT, CDR2 FQNNGV. The CDR3 runs 15 residues. CDR3 loop: CASSRERGRKETQYF.

CDR3 sequence reads: CASSPTSGGASGANVLTF. The chain couples TRBV9 to TRBJ2-6; the TRBD2 assignment by TCRdb is unverifiable without DNA. The CDR3 runs to 18 residues. CDR1 SGDLS and CDR2 YYNGEE come from the germline V gene.

The chain recombines TRBV29-1 with TRBJ2-5; TCRdb reports TRBD2, a call that lacks DNA to check it against. Per germline, CDR1 SQVTM and CDR2 ANQGSEA. This CDR3 has 15 residues. The CDR3 reads CSVEELAQSQETQYF.

This rearrangement joins TRBV29-1 to TRBJ2-7; TCRdb returns TRBD1, unconfirmable since there is no DNA. The CDR3 runs 12 residues. In germline, CDR1 is SQVTM, CDR2 ANQGSEA. The chain's CDR3 is CSVGQGSYEQYF.

The chain carries TRBV4-3 and TRBJ2-2. This CDR3 region has 13 residues. Germline lookup yields CDR1 LGHNA and CDR2 YSLEER. The CDR3 here is CASSLDLTGELFF.

The CDR3 sequence: CASSHFRDRYEQYF. The chain is built from TRBV4-1 and TRBJ2-7; as DNA is missing, the TRBD1 call by TCRdb cannot be tested. From germline, CDR1 is MGHRA and CDR2 YSYEKL. This CDR3 spans 14 amino acids.

The V gene is TRBV9, the J gene TRBJ2-5. Germline lookup yields CDR1 SGDLS and CDR2 YYNGEE. The CDR3 has 14 residues. The CDR3 here is CASSVDGRWETQYF.

The chain combines TRBV7-9 with TRBJ2-7; TCRdb's assignment of TRBD1 cannot be checked, as there is no DNA. In germline, CDR1 is SEHNR, CDR2 FQNEAQ (reference sequence). The CDR3 spans 15 residues. The CDR3 sequence: CASSIGATANYGYTF.

V is TRBV4-1 and J is TRBJ2-1. This CDR3 comprises 15 residues. Germline V gene lookup returns CDR1 MGHRA and CDR2 YSYEKL. The chain's CDR3 is CASSQDIGGYGEQFF.

This rearrangement joins TRBV29-1 to TRBJ2-7; TCRdb designates TRBD1, a call that cannot be tested without DNA. The CDR3 has 13 residues. Looked up from germline, CDR1 is SQVTM and CDR2 is ANQGSEA. The CDR3 sequence is CSVGQGLLYEQYF.

The V gene is TRBV9, the J gene TRBJ2-3; TCRdb's assignment of TRBD2 cannot be checked, as there is no DNA. This CDR3 has 16 residues. Germline CDR1 is SGDLS and CDR2 is YYNGEE. CDR3 sequence reads: CASSGTSGGAGDTQYF.

The V gene is TRBV20-1, the J gene TRBJ2-4; checking the TCRdb D call of TRBD2 is not possible without DNA. Germline loops: CDR1 DFQATT, CDR2 SNEGSKA (reference sequence). The CDR3 consists of 13 residues. CDR3 in amino acids: CSARALRFNIQYF.

The chain joins TRBV7-9 to TRBJ2-1; TCRdb returns TRBD2, unconfirmable since there is no DNA. The germline gives CDR1 SEHNR, CDR2 FQNEAQ (reference sequence). This CDR3 comprises 12 residues. The CDR3: CASSALYNEQFF.

The CDR3 spells CASSQIGQAPYGYTF. The chain has TRBV14 and TRBJ1-2; the TCRdb call, TRBD1, lacks DNA for checking. Germline lookup yields CDR1 SGHDN and CDR2 FVKESK. CDR3 size: 15 residues.

The CDR3 spells CASSLQGYTEAFF. The chain employs TRBV12-3 or TRBV12-4 and TRBJ1-1; there is no DNA to check the TCRdb D call of TRBD1. CDR3 size: 13 residues.

The V gene is TRBV5-1, the J gene TRBJ2-1. This CDR3 is 15 amino acids long. Germline V gene data show CDR1 as SGHRS and CDR2 as YFSETQ. Here the CDR3 reads CASSLAQGWNNEQFF.

V is TRBV9 and J is TRBJ2-1; TCRdb designates TRBD2, a call that cannot be tested without DNA. This CDR3 spans 15 amino acids. From germline, CDR1 is SGDLS and CDR2 YYNGEE. The CDR3 sequence: CASSPIGVSYNEQFF.

This CDR3 reads CASSRELRTEAFF. The gene calls are TRBV6-2 or TRBV6-3 and TRBJ1-1; TCRdb reports TRBD1, a call that lacks DNA to check it against. This CDR3 comprises 13 residues. Germline V CDR1 and CDR2: MNHEY, SVGEGT.

This rearrangement joins TRBV28 to TRBJ2-2. The CDR3 runs 12 residues. CDR1 and CDR2 from the germline V gene are MDHEN and SYDVKM. CDR3: CASSLVGGELFF.

The chain employs TRBV4-3 and TRBJ2-1; the D gene TCRdb calls, TRBD2, cannot be checked with no DNA. This CDR3 region has 18 residues. The germline V gene encodes CDR1 LGHNA and CDR2 YSLEER. The CDR3 loop is CASSQDSLAGTYYNEQFF.

The chain is built from TRBV5-1 and TRBJ2-1; TCRdb gives TRBD1 as the D gene, but with no DNA this cannot be confirmed. Germline CDR1 is SGHRS and CDR2 is YFSETQ. The CDR3 extends over 16 amino acids. The CDR3 is CASSFAGQASYNEQFF. The full variable domain, completed using reference TRBV5-1 and TRBJ2-1, is KAGVTQTPRYLIKTRGQQVTLSCSPISGHRSVSWYQQTPGQGLQFLFEYFSETQRNKGNFPGRFSGRQFSNSRSEMNVSTLELGDSALYLCASSFAGQASYNEQFFGPGTRLTVL.